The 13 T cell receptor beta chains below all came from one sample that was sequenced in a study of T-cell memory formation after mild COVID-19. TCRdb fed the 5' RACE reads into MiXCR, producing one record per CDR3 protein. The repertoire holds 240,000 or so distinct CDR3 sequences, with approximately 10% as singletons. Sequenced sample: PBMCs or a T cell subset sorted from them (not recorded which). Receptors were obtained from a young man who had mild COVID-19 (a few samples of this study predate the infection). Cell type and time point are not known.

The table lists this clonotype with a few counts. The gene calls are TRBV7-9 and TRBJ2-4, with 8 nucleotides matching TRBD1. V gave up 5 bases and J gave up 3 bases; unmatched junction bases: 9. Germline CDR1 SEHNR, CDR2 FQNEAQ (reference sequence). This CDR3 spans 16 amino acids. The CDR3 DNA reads TGTGCCAGCAGCCCTGACAGGGGTCTTGACAAAAACATTCAGTACTTC. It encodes CASSPDRGLDKNIQYF.

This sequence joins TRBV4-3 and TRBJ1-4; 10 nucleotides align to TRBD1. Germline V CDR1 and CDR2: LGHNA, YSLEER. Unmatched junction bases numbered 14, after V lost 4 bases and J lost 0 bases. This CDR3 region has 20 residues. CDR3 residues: CASSPVAGTGAIATNEKLFF. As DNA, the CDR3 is TGCGCCAGCAGCCCCGTCGCAGGGACAGGGGCCATTGCAACTAATGAAAAACTGTTTTTT.

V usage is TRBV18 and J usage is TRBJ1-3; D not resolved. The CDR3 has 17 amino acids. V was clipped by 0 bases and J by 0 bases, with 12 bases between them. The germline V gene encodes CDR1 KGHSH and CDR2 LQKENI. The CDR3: CASSPPYLDYSGNTIYF. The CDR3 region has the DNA TGTGCCAGCTCACCACCGTACCTGGACTACTCTGGAAACACCATATATTTT.

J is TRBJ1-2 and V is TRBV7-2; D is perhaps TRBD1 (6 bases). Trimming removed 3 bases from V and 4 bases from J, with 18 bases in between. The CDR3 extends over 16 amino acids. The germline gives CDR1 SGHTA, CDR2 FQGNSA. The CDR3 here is CASSFGGRPLGYGYTF. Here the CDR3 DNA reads TGTGCCAGCAGCTTCGGGGGGCGCCCCCTCGGCTATGGCTACACCTTC.

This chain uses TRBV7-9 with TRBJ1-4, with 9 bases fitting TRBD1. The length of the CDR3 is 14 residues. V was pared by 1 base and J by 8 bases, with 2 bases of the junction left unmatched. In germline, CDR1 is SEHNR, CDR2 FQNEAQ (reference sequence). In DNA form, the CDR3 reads TGTGCCAGCAGCTTAGGGACAGGGGACGAAAAACTGTTTTTT. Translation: CASSLGTGDEKLFF.

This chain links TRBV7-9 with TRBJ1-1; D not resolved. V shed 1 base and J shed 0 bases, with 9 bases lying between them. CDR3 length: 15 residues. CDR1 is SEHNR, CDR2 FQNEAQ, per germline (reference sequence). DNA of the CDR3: TGTGCCAGCAGCTTAGGTGGACCGGTGAACACTGAAGCTTTCTTT. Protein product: CASSLGGPVNTEAFF.

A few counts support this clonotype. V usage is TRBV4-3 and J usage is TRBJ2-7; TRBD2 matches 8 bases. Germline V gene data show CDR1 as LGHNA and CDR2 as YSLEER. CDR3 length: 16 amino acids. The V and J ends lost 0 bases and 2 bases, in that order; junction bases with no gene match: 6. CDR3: CASSQDGPAGAYEQYF. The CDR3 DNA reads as TGCGCCAGCAGCCAAGACGGGCCAGCGGGGGCCTACGAGCAGTACTTC.

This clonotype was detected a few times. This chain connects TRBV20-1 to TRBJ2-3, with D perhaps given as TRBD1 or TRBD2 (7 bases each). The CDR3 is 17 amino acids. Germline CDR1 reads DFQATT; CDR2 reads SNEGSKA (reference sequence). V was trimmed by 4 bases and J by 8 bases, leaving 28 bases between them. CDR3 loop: CSAKAPPGLGGQGTQYF. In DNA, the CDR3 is TGCAGTGCTAAGGCCCCCCCCGGACTAGGGGGCCAGGGTACGCAGTATTTT.

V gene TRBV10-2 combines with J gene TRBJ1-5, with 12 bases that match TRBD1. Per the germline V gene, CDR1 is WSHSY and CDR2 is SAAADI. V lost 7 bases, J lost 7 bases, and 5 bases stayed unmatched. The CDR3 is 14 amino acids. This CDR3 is CASKGQGAGQPQHF. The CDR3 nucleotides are TGCGCCAGCAAGGGACAGGGGGCAGGGCAGCCCCAGCATTTT.

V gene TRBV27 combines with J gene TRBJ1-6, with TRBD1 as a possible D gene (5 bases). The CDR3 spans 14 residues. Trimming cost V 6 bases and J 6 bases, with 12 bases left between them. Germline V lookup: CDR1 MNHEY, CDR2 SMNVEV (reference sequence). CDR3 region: CASSRGTINSPLHF. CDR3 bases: TGTGCCAGCAGCCGCGGGACCATTAATTCACCCCTCCACTTT.

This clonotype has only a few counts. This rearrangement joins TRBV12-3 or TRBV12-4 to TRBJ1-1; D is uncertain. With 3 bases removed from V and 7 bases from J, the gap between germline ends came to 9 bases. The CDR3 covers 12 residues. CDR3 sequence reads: CASSFSVIEAFF. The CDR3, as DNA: TGTGCCAGCAGTTTCTCGGTAATTGAAGCTTTCTTT.

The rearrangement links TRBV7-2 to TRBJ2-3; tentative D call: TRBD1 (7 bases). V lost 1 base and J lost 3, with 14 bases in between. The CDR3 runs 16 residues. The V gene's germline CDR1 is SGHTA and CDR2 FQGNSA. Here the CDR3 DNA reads TGTGCCAGCAGCTTAGTGGTCAGGGGGGCGACAGATACGCAGTATTTT. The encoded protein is CASSLVVRGATDTQYF. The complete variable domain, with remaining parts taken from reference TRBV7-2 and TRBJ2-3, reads GAGVSQSPSNKVTEKGKDVELRCDPISGHTALYWYRQSLGQGLEFLIYFQGNSAPDKSGLPSDRFSAERTGGSVSTLTIQRTQQEDSAVYLCASSLVVRGATDTQYFGPGTRLTVL.

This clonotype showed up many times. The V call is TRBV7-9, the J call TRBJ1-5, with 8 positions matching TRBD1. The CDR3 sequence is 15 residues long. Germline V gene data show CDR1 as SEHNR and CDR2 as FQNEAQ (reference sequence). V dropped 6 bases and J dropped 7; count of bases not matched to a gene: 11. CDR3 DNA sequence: TGTGCCAGCAGTTTCCAGGTCAGGGGGCGACAGCCCCAGCATTTT. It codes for CASSFQVRGRQPQHF. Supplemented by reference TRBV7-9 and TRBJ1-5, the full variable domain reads DTGVSQNPRHKITKRGQNVTFRCDPISEHNRLYWYRQTLGQGPEFLTYFQNEAQLEKSRLLSDRFSAERPKGSFSTLEIQRTEQGDSAMYLCASSFQVRGRQPQHFGDGTRLSIL.